A selection of T cell receptor beta chains follows, all from one sample in a study of blood T cell repertoires in COVID-19. Libraries were prepared by immunoSEQ multiplex PCR; TCRdb keeps only in-frame clonotypes and omits some of them. The sample has under 150,000 clones, just under 90% seen once; the top ten hold 3.5% to 5.5%. Sequenced sample: peripheral blood. The receptors stem from a woman aged 40 to 49 with acute or convalescent COVID-19. Both conserved end residues are trimmed from each CDR3.

v_call cdr3_aa
TRBV12-1 ASSGSSYEQY
TRBV5-4 ASSSPLAGSTDTQY
TRBV9 ASSWDTDNTEAF
TRBV2 ASSMETQY
TRBV6-2/TRBV6-3 ASSYPTSGGDRLSDTQY
TRBV5-5 ASSWIGGTDHGYT
TRBV30 ASARMMDEKLF
TRBV11-2 ASSPAPGEGENEQF
TRBV9 ASSVSGVDEQY
TRBV27 ASSLYPSRSFGNTIY
TRBV14 ASSQDPGSRFRSGNTIY
TRBV19 ASSIPRFTDTQY
TRBV3-1/TRBV3-2 ASSQDSGSPHY
TRBV3-1/TRBV3-2 ASSQVPGVSQNIQY
TRBV7-2 ASAGGPETQY
TRBV7-2 ASSSGQSYEQY
TRBV27 ASSPPGVGTNTEAF
TRBV7-3 ASSPGGWTEAF
TRBV28 ASSLAGLANEKLF
TRBV12-5 ASAPKHDRLTTNEKLF
TRBV24-1 ATSDPRLGVYEQY
TRBV2 ASRAGQGGNNQPQH
TRBV4-2 ASSQDFPGLAVMF
TRBV5-5 ASSFQGPRDTEAF
TRBV19 ASSRGQGASPLH
TRBV9 ASSVESGGADTQY
TRBV7-9 ASSSTLAAGWGEQF
TRBV3-1/TRBV3-2 ASSTQH
TRBV7-6 ASSFALRAGGLSSYNEQF
TRBV5-1 ASSLSGANTEAF
TRBV7-3 ASSAQGSGTEAF
TRBV27 ASSLASLTREQF
TRBV5-8 ASSLFGGRALYEQY
TRBV28 ASSPGANEQY
TRBV5-4 ASSSNTGVETQY
TRBV7-3 ASSREPGGDTQY
TRBV2 ASRVTGGPTNEKLF
TRBV4-2 ASSILENEQF
TRBV9 ASSVVPTGTGATGELF
TRBV5-1 ASSASGISTDTQY
TRBV7-3 ASSLKGQGPPSQETQY
TRBV3-1/TRBV3-2 ASSQTGVNTEAF